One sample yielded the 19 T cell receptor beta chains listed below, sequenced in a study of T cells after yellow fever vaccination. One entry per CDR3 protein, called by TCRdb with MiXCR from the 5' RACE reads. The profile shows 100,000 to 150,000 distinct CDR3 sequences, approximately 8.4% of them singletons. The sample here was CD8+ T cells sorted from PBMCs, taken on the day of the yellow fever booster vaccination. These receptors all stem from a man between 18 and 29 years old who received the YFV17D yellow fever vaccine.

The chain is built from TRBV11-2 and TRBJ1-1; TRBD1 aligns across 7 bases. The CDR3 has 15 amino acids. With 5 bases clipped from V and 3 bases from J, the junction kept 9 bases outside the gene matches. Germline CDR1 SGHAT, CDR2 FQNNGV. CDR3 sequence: CASSPRQGLYTEAFF. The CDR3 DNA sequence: TGTGCCAGCAGCCCCCGACAGGGCTTGTACACTGAAGCTTTCTTT.

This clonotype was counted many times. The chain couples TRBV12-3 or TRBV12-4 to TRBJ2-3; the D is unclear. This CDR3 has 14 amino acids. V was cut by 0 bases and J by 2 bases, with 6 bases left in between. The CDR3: CASSLAETTDTQYF. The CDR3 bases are TGTGCCAGCAGTTTAGCAGAAACCACAGATACGCAGTATTTT.

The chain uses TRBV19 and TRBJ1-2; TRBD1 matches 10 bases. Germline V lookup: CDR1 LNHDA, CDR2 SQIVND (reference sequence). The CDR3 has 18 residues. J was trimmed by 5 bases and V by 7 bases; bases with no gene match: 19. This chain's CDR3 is CASTGTGAGALLGYGYTF. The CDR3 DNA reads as TGTGCCAGTACCGGGACAGGGGCAGGCGCCCTTTTGGGTTATGGCTACACCTTC. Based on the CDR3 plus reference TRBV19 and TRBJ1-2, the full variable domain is DGGITQSPKYLFRKEGQNVTLSCEQNLNHDAMYWYRQDPGQGLRLIYYSQIVNDFQKGDIAEGYSVSREKKESFPLTVTSAQKNPTAFYLCASTGTGAGALLGYGYTFGSGTRLTVV.

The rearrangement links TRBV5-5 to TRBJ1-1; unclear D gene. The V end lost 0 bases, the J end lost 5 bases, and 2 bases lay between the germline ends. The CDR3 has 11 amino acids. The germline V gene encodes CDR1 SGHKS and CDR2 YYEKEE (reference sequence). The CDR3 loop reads CASSLATEAFF. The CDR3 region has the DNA TGTGCCAGCAGCTTGGCGACTGAAGCTTTCTTT. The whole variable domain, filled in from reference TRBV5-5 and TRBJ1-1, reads DAGVTQSPTHLIKTRGQQVTLRCSPISGHKSVSWYQQVLGQGPQFIFQYYEKEERGRGNFPDRFSARQFPNYSSELNVNALLLGDSALYLCASSLATEAFFGQGTRLTVV.

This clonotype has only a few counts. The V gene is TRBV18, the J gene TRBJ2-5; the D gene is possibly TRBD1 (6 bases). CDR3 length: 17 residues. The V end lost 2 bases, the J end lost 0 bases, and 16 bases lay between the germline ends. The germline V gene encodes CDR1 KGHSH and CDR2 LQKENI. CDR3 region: CASSPVLGTRDQETQYF. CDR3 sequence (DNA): TGTGCCAGCTCACCAGTCTTGGGGACACGGGACCAAGAGACCCAGTACTTC. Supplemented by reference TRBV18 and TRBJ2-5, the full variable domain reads NAGVMQNPRHLVRRRGQEARLRCSPMKGHSHVYWYRQLPEEGLKFMVYLQKENIIDESGMPKERFSAEFPKEGPSILRIQQVVRGDSAAYFCASSPVLGTRDQETQYFGPGTRLLVL.

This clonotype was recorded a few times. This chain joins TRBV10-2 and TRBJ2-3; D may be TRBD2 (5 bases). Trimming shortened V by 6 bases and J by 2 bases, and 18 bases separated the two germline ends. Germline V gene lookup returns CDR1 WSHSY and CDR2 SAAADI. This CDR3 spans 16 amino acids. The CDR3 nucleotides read TGCGCCAGCAGGCCGGGTAGGCAGCGGAACACAGATACGCAGTATTTT. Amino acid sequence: CASRPGRQRNTDTQYF.

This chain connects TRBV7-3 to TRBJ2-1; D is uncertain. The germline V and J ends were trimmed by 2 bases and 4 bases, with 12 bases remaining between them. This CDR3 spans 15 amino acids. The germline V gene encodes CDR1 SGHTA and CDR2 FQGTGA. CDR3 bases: TGTGCCAGCAGCTTAGGACCCCTCCAATACAATGAGCAGTTCTTC. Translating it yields CASSLGPLQYNEQFF.

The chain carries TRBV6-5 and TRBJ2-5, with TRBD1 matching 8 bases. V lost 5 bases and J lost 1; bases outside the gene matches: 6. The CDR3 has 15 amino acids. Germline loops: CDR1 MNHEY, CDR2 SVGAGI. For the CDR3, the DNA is TGTGCCAGCAGTGACGGGACAGGATTCCAAGAGACCCAGTACTTC. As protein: CASSDGTGFQETQYF.

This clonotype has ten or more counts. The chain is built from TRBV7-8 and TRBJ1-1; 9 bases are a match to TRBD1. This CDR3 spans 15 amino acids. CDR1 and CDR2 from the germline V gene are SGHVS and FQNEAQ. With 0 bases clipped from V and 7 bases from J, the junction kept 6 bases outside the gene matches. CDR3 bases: TGTGCCAGCAGCTTAGCCGCAACAGGGGGCAGTGAAGCTTTCTTT. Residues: CASSLAATGGSEAFF.

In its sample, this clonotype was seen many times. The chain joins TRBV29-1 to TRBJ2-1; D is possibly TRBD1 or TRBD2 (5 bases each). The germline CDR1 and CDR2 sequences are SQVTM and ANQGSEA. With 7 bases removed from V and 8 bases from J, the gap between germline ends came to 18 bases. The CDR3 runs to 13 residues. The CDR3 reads CSASKGTQDEQFF. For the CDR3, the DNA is TGCAGCGCCTCTAAGGGGACCCAGGATGAGCAGTTCTTC.

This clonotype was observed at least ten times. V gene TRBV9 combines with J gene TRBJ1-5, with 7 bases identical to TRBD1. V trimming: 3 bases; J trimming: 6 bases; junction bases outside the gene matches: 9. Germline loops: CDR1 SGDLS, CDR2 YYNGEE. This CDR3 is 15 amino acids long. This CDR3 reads CASSAVGDSGQPQHF. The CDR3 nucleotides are TGTGCCAGCAGCGCCGTGGGGGACAGCGGTCAGCCCCAGCATTTT. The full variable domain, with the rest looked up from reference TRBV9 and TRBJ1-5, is DSGVTQTPKHLITATGQRVTLRCSPRSGDLSVYWYQQSLDQGLQFLIQYYNGEERAKGNILERFSAQQFPDLHSELNLSSLELGDSALYFCASSAVGDSGQPQHFGDGTRLSIL.

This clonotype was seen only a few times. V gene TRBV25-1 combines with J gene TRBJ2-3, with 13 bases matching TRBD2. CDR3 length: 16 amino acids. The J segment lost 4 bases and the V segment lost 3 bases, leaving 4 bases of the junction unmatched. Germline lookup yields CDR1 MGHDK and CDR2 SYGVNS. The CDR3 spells CASSEMGLAGPDTQYF. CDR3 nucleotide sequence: TGTGCCAGCAGTGAGATGGGACTAGCGGGACCAGATACGCAGTATTTT.

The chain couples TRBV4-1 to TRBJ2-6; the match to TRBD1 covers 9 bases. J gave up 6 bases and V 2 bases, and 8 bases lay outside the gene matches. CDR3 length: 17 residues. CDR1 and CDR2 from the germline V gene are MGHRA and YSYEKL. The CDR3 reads CASSQFRDRAAANVLTF. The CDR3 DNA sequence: TGCGCCAGCAGCCAATTCCGGGACAGGGCAGCGGCCAACGTCCTGACTTTC.

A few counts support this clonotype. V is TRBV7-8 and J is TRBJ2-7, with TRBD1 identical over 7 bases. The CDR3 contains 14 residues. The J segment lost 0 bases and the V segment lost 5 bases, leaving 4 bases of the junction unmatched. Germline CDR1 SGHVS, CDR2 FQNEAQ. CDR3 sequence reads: CASSRDRSSYEQYF. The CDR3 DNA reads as TGTGCCAGCAGCCGGGACAGAAGCTCCTACGAGCAGTACTTC.

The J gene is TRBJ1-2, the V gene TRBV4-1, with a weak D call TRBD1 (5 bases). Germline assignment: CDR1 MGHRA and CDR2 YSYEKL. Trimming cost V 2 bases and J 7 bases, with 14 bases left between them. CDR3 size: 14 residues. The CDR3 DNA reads TGCGCCAGCAGCCAACCCGGGACGTCGACTGGCTACACCTTC. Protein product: CASSQPGTSTGYTF.

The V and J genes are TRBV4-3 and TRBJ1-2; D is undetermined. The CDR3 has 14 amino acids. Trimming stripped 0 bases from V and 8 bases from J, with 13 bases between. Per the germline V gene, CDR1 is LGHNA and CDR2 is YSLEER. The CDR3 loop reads CASSQDLLPPGYTF. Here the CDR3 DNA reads TGCGCCAGCAGCCAAGATTTGCTCCCGCCGGGCTACACCTTC.

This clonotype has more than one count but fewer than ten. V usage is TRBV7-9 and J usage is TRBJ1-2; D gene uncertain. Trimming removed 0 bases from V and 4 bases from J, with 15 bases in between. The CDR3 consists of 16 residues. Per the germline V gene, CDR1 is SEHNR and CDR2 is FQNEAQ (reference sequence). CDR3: CASSLARAEDSYGYTF. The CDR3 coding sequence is TGTGCCAGCAGCTTAGCCCGCGCGGAGGATAGCTATGGCTACACCTTC.

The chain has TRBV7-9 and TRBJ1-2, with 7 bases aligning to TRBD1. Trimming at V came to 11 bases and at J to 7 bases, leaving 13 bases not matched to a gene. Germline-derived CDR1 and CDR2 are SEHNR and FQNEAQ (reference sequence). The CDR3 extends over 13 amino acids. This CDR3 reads CASLDRFHRGYTF. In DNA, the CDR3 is TGTGCCTCTCTGGACAGGTTCCACCGTGGCTACACCTTC.

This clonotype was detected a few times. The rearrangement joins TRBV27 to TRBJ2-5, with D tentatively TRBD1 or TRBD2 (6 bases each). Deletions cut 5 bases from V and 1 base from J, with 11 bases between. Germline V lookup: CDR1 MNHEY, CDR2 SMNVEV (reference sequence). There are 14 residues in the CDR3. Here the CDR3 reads CASSTGGLQETQYF. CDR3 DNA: TGTGCCAGCAGTACCGGGGGCCTCCAAGAGACCCAGTACTTC.